The TCR beta chain under discussion was sequenced for a study of cytotoxic CD8 clonotypes in ibrutinib-treated CLL. Study information: Researchers reported ten to eleven relapsed/refractory and 15 treatment-naive patients, 17 of them IGHV unmutated. Mean productive templates were about 260,000; mean productive rearrangements were 94,082.

Generated by immunoSEQ multiplex PCR, the TCRdb table keeps only in-frame clones and is missing some. The sample has fewer than 200,000 clones; approximately 80% are singletons. This CDR3 has 14 amino acids. CDR1 is SGHDT, CDR2 YYEEEE, per germline. V shed 5 bases and J 7 bases; nucleotides not matched to a gene: 8. Worth noting for this clone: Antigen specificity is unknown.

General study points: Collection times varied between progressing and sustained-remission patients. Clonality rose at ibrutinib response and fell back toward baseline at progression.

The source material was PBMCs, sampled after 24 months of ibrutinib treatment. This sequence was found in a human donor with chronic lymphocytic leukemia. V usage is TRBV5-6 and J usage is TRBJ1-2, with TRBD1 matching over 10 bases. CDR3 amino acids: CASSPGTGAFGYTF. The CDR3 DNA sequence: TGTGCCAGCAGTCCCGGGACAGGGGCGTTTGGCTACACCTTC.